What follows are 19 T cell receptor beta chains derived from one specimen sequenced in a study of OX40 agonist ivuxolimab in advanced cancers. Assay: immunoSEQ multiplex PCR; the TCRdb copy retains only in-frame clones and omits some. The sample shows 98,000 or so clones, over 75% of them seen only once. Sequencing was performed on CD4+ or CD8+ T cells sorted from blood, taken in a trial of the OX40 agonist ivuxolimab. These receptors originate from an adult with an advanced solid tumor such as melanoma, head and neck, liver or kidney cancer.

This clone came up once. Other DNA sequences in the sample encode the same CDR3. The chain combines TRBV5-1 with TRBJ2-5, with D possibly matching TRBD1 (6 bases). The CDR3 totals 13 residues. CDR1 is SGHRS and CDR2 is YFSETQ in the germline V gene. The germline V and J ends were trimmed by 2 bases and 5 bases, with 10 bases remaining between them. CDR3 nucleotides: TGCGCCAGCAGCTTACAGGGCGGGGAGACCCAGTACTTC. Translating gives CASSLQGGETQYF.

The CDR3 bases are TGTGCCTGGATAGGCGCACGCCCTAGTGAGCAGTACTTC. This gives the protein CAWIGARPSEQYF. V gene TRBV30 combines with J gene TRBJ2-7; D unclear. Germline loops: CDR1 GTSNPN, CDR2 SVGIG (reference sequence). The CDR3 has 13 amino acids. The V and J ends lost 4 bases and 7 bases respectively, with 17 bases between them. The full variable domain, rest sourced from reference TRBV30 and TRBJ2-7, is SQTIHQWPATLVQPVGSPLSLECTVEGTSNPNLYWYRQAAGRGLQLLFYSVGIGQISSEVPQNLSASRPQDRQFILSSKKLLLSDSGFYLCAWIGARPSEQYFGPGTRLTVT.

The CDR3: CASSPPGLAGVVDTQYF. DNA for the CDR3: TGTGCCAGCTCACCACCGGGACTAGCGGGAGTGGTAGATACGCAGTATTTT. The rearrangement joins TRBV18 to TRBJ2-3; 14 nucleotides match TRBD2. Germline V gene data show CDR1 as KGHSH and CDR2 as LQKENI. V lost 0 bases and J lost 5; bases outside the gene matches: 4. The length of the CDR3 is 17 residues.

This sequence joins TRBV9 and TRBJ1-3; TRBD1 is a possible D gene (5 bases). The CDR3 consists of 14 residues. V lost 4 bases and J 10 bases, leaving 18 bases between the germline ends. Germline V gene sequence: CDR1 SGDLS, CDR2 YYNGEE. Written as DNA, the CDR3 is TGTGCCAGCAGCCCTGGTCTTTTGGAGGGGACCATATATTTT. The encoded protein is CASSPGLLEGTIYF. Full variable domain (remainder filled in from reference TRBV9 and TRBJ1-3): DSGVTQTPKHLITATGQRVTLRCSPRSGDLSVYWYQQSLDQGLQFLIQYYNGEERAKGNILERFSAQQFPDLHSELNLSSLELGDSALYFCASSPGLLEGTIYFGEGSWLTVV.

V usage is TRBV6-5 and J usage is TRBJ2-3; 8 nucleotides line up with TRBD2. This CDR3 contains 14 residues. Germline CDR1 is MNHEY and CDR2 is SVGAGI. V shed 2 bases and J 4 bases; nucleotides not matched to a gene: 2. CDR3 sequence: CASSYGREADTQYF. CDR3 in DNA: TGTGCCAGCAGTTACGGGCGGGAGGCAGATACGCAGTATTTT.

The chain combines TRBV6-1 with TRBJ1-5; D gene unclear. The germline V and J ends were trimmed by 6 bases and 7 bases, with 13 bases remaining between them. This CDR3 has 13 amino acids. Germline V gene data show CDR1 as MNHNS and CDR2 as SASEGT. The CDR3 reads CASSPLGLQPQHF. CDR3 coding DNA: TGTGCCAGCAGCCCCCTGGGCCTGCAGCCCCAGCATTTT.

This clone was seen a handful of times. In DNA, the CDR3 is TGTGCCAGCAGTGAAGGACAGCGGGAGGGGGAGCAGTTCTTC. Its protein is CASSEGQREGEQFF. This chain connects TRBV2 to TRBJ2-1; 10 bases align to TRBD2. The CDR3 loop spans 14 amino acids. With 1 base clipped from V and 10 bases from J, the junction kept 4 bases outside the gene matches. CDR1 and CDR2 from the germline V gene are SNHLY and FYNNEI.

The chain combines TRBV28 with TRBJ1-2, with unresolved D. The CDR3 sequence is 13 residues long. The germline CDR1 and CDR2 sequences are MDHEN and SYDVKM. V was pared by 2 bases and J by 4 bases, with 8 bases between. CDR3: CASSLISSYGYTF. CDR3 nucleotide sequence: TGTGCCAGCAGTTTAATTAGCAGCTATGGCTACACCTTC.

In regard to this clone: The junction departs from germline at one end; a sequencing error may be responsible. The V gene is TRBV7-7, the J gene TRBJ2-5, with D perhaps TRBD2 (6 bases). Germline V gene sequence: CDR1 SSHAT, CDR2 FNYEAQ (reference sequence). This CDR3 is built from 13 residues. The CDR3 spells CASSTVGGETQYF. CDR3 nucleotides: TGTGCTAGCAGCACCGTGGGAGGAGAGACCCAGTACTTC.

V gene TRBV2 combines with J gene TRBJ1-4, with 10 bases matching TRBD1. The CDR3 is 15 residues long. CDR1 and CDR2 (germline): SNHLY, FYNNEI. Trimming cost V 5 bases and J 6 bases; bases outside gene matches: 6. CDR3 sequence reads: CASSKDRGQDEKLFF. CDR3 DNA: TGTGCCAGCAGTAAAGACAGGGGGCAGGATGAAAAACTGTTTTTT.

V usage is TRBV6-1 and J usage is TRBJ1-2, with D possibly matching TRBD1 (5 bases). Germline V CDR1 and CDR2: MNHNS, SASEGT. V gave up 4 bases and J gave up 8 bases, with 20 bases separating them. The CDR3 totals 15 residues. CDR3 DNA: TGTGCCAGCAGTGTGACTTCAGTGAGGGGTTTGGGCTACACCTTC. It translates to CASSVTSVRGLGYTF.

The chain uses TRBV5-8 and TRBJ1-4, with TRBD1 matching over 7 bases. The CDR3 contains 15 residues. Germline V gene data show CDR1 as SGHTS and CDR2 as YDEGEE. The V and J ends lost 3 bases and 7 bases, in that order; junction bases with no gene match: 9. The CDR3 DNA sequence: TGTGCCAGCAGCTATGGACAGGAAGGGAGTGAAAAACTGTTTTTT. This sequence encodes CASSYGQEGSEKLFF.

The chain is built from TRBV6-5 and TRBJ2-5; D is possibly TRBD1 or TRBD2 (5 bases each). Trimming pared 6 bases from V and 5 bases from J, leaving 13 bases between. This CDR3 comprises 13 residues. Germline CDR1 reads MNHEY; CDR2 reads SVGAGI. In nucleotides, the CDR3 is TGTGCCAGCAGGGGGGATATTATTGAGACCCAGTACTTC. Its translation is CASRGDIIETQYF.

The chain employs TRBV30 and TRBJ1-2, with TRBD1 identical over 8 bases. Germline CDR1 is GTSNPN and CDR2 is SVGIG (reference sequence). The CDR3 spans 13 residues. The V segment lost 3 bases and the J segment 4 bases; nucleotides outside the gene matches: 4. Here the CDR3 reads CAWSGDRGYGYTF. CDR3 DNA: TGTGCCTGGAGCGGAGACAGGGGCTATGGCTACACCTTC.

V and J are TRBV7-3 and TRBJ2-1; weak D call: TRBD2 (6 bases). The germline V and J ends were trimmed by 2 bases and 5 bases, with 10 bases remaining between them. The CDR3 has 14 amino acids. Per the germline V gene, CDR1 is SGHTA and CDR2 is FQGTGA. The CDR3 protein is CASSLEGGNNEQFF. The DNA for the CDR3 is TGTGCCAGCAGCTTAGAAGGCGGGAACAATGAGCAGTTCTTC.

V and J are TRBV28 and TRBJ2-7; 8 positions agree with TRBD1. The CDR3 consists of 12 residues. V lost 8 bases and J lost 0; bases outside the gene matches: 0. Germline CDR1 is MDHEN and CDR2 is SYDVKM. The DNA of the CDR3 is TGTGCCAGCCAGGGGGCCTCCTACGAGCAGTACTTC. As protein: CASQGASYEQYF.

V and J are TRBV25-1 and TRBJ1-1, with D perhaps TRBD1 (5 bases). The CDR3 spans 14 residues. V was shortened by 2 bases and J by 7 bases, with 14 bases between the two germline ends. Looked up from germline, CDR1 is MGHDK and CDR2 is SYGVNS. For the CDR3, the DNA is TGTGCCAGCAGTGAAACAGGCGCGGTGGGTGAAGCTTTCTTT. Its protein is CASSETGAVGEAFF. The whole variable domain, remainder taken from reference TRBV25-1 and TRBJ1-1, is EADIYQTPRYLVIGTGKKITLECSQTMGHDKMYWYQQDPGMELHLIHYSYGVNSTEKGDLSSESTVSRIRTEHFPLTLESARPSHTSQYLCASSETGAVGEAFFGQGTRLTVV.

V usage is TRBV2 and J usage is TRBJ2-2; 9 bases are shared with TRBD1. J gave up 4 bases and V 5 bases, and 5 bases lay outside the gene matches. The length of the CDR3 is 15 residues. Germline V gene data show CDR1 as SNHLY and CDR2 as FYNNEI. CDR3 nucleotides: TGTGCCAGCAGTAAAACAGGGGGCGTCACCGGGGAGCTGTTTTTT. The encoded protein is CASSKTGGVTGELFF. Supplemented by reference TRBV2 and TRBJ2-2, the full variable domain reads EPEVTQTPSHQVTQMGQEVILRCVPISNHLYFYWYRQILGQKVEFLVSFYNNEISEKSEIFDDQFSVERPDGSNFTLKIRSTKLEDSAMYFCASSKTGGVTGELFFGEGSRLTVL.

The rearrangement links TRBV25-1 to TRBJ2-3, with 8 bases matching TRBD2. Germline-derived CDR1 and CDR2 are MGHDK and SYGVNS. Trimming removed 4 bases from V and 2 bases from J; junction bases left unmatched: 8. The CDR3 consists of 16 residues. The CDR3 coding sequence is TGTGCCAGCAGTGTGGGACTAGGGTTTAACACAGATACGCAGTATTTT. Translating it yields CASSVGLGFNTDTQYF.